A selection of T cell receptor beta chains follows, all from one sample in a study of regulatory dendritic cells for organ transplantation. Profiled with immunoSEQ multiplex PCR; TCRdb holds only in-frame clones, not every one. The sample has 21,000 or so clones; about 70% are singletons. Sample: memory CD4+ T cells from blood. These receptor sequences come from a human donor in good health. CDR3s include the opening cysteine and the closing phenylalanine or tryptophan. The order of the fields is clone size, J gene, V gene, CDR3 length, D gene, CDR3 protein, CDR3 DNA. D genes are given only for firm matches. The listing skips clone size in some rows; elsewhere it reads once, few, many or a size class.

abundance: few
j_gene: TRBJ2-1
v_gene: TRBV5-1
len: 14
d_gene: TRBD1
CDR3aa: CASSPGQARNEQFF
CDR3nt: TGCGCCAGCTCGCCGGGACAGGCGCGGAATGAGCAGTTCTTC

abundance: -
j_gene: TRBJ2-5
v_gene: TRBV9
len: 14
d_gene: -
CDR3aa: CASSYQPETETQYF
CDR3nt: TGTGCCAGCTCGTACCAACCAGAAACAGAGACCCAGTACTTC

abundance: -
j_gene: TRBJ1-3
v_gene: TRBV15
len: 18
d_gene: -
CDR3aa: CATSRLWGRINSGNTIYF
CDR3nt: TGTGCCACCAGCAGACTGTGGGGGCGGATTAACTCTGGAAACACCATATATTTT

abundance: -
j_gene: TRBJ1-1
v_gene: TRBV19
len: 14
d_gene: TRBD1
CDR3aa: CASSVGDRWTEAFF
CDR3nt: TGTGCCAGTAGTGTGGGGGACAGGTGGACTGAAGCTTTCTTT

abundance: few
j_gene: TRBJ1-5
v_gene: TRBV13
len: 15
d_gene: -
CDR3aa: CASSLEAARNQPQHF
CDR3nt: TGTGCCAGCAGCTTAGAGGCTGCGAGGAATCAGCCCCAGCATTTT

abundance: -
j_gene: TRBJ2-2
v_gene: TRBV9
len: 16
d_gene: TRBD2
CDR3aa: CASSPFFQGGTGELFF
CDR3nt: TGTGCCAGCAGCCCCTTTTTCCAGGGAGGGACCGGGGAGCTGTTTTTT

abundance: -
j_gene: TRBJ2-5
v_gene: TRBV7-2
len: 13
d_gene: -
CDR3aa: CASRPSAQETQYF
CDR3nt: TGTGCCAGCCGGCCTAGCGCACAAGAGACCCAGTACTTC

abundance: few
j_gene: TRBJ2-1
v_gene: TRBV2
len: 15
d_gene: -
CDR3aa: CASSEDRSSYNEQFF
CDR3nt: TGTGCCAGCAGTGAGGACAGAAGCTCCTACAATGAGCAGTTCTTC

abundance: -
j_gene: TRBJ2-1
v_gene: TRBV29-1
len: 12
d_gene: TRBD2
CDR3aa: CSARGSGAEQFF
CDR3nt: TGCAGCGCCCGGGGTAGCGGGGCTGAGCAGTTCTTC

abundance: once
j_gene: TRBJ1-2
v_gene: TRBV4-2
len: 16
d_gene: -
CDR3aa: CASSQDKAAGNYGYTF
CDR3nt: TGTGCCAGCAGCCAAGATAAGGCGGCGGGGAACTATGGCTACACCTTC

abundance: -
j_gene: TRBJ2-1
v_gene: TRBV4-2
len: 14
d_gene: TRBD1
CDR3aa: CASSQGDRYNEQFF
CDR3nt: TGTGCCAGCAGCCAAGGGGACAGGTACAATGAGCAGTTCTTC

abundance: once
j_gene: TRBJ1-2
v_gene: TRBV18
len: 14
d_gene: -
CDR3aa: CASSPPPTGSGYTF
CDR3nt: TGTGCCAGCTCACCACCCCCTACAGGAAGTGGCTACACCTTC

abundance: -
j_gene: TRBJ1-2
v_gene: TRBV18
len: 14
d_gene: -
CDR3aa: CASSQNRVHYGYTF
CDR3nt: TGTGCCAGCTCACAGAACAGGGTGCACTATGGCTACACCTTC

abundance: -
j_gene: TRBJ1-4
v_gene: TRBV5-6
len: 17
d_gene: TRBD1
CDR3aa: CASSLEPGQVTNEKLFF
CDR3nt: TGTGCCAGCAGCTTGGAACCGGGACAGGTTACTAATGAAAAACTGTTTTTT

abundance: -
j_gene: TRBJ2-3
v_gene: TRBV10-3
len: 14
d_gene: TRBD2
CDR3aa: CAISPLAAQGTQYF
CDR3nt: TGTGCCATCAGCCCTCTAGCGGCGCAGGGTACGCAGTATTTT

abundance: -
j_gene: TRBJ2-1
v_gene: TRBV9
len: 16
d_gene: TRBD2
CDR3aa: CASSSLAGGPGNEQFF
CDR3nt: TGTGCCAGCAGCAGTCTGGCGGGGGGGCCGGGGAATGAGCAGTTCTTC

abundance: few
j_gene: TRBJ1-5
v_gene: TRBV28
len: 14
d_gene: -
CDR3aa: CASSLGYPGQPQHF
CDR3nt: TGTGCCAGCAGTTTAGGGTACCCGGGTCAGCCCCAGCATTTT

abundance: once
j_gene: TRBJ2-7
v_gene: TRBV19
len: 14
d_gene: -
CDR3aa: CASSTRGVSYEQYF
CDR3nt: TGTGCCAGTAGTACCAGGGGAGTCTCCTACGAGCAGTACTTC

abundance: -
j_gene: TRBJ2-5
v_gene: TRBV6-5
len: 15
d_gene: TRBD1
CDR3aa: CASSARGLEFGTQYF
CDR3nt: TGTGCCAGCAGTGCCAGGGGGCTAGAGTTCGGGACCCAGTACTTC

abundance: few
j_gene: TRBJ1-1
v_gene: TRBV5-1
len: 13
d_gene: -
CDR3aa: CASSLIGRGEAFF
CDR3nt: TGCGCCAGCAGCTTGATTGGCAGGGGTGAAGCTTTCTTT

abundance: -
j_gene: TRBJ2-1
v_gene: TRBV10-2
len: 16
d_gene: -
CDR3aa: CASSEAGLGRTNEQFF
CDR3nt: TGCGCCAGCAGTGAGGCAGGGTTGGGTAGGACCAATGAGCAGTTCTTC

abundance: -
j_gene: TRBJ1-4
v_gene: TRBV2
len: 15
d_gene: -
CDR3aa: CASSPGVDGNEKLFF
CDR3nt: TGTGCCAGCAGCCCAGGGGTAGATGGTAATGAAAAACTGTTTTTT

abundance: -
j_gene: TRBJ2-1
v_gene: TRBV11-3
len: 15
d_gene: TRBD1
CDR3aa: CASSPGQGAINEQFF
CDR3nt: TGTGCCAGCTCCCCGGGACAGGGGGCGATCAATGAGCAGTTCTTC

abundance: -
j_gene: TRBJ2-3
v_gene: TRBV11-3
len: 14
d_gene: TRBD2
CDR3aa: CASGGGANTDTQYF
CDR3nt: TGTGCCAGCGGCGGGGGGGCCAACACAGATACGCAGTATTTT

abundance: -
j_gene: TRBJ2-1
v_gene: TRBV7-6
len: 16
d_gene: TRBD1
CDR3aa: CASSPPGRQGGNEQFF
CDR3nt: TGTGCCAGCAGCCCCCCTGGAAGACAGGGTGGGAATGAGCAGTTCTTC

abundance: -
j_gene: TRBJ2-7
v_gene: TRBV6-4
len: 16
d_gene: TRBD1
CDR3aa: CASSVCDRGHSYEQYF
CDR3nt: TGTGCCAGCAGTGTGTGCGACAGGGGCCACTCCTACGAGCAGTACTTC

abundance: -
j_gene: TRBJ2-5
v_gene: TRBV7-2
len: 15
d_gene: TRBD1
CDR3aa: CASSSNRGPQETQYF
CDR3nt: TGTGCCAGCAGCTCAAACAGGGGGCCCCAAGAGACCCAGTACTTC

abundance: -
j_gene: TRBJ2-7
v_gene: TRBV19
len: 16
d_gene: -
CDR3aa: CASSIGSGDTSYEQYF
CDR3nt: TGTGCCAGTAGTATAGGGTCAGGGGATACAAGCTACGAGCAGTACTTC

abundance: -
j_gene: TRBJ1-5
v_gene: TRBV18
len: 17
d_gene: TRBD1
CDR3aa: CASSPGDRGLDNQPQHF
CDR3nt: TGTGCCAGCTCACCAGGGGACAGGGGGCTCGACAATCAGCCCCAGCATTTT

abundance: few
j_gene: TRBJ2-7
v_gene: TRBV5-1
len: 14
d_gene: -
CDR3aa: CASSLSGDLYEQYF
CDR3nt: TGCGCCAGCAGCTTGTCCGGGGATCTCTACGAGCAGTACTTC

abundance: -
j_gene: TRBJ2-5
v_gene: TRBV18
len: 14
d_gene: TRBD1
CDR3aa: CASSPTGSEETQYF
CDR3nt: TGTGCCAGCTCACCGACAGGGTCGGAAGAGACCCAGTACTTC

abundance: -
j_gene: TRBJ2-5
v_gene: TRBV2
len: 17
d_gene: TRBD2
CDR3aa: CASSEEGTSGGLETQYF
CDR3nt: TGTGCCAGCAGTGAAGAGGGGACTAGCGGGGGGTTAGAGACCCAGTACTTC

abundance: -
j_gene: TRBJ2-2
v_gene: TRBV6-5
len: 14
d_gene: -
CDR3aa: CASSYLRDTGELFF
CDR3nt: TGTGCCAGCAGTTACCTCAGGGACACCGGGGAGCTGTTTTTT

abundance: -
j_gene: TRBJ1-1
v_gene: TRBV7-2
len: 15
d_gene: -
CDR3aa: CASSLASGMNTEAFF
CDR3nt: TGTGCCAGCAGCTTAGCGTCAGGCATGAACACTGAAGCTTTCTTT

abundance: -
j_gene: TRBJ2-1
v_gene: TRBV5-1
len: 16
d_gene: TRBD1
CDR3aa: CASSTQSGTVYNEQFF
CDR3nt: TGCGCCAGCAGCACACAATCCGGGACAGTCTACAATGAGCAGTTCTTC

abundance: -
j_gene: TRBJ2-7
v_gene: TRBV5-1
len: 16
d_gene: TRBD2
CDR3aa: CASSLRTSGDAYEQYF
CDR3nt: TGCGCCAGCAGCTTGAGGACTAGCGGGGATGCCTACGAGCAGTACTTC

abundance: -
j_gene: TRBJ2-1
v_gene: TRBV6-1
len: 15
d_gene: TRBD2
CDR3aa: CASSTRRGGTDEQFF
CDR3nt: TGTGCCAGCAGTACCCGACGGGGGGGTACCGATGAGCAGTTCTTC